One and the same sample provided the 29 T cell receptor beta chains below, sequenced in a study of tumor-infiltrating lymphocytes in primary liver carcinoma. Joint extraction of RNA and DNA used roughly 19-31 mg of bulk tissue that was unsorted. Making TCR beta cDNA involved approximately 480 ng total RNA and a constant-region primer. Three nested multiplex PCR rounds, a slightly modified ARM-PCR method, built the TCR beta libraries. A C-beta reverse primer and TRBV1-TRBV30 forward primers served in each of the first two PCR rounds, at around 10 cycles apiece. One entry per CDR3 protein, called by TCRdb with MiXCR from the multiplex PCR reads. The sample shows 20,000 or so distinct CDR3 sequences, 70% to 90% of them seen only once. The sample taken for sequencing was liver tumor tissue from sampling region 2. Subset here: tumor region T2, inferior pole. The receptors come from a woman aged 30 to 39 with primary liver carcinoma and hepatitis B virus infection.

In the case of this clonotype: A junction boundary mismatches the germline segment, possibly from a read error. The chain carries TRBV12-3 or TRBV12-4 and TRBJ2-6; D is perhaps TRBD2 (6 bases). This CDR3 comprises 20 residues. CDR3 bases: TGTGCCAGCAGCTTAAAGGGGAGGAGAGGGGTCCGCTCTGGTGCCAACGCCCTGACTTTC. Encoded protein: CASSLKGRRGVRSGANALTF.

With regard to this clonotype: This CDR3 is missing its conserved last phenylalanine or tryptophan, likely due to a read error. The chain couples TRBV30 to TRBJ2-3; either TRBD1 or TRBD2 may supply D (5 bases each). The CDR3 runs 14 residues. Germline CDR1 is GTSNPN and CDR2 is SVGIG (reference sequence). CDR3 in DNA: TGTGCATGGAGTGTGGTCGGGGCGGAAGATACGCAGTATCTT. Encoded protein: CAWSVVGAEDTQYL.

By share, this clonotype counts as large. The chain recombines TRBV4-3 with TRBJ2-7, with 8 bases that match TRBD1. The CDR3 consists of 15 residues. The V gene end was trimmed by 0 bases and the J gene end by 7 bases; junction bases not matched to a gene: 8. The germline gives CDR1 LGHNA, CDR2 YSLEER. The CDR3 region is CASSQDRWTGREQYF. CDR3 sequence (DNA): TGCGCCAGCAGCCAAGATCGATGGACAGGGCGGGAGCAGTACTTC.

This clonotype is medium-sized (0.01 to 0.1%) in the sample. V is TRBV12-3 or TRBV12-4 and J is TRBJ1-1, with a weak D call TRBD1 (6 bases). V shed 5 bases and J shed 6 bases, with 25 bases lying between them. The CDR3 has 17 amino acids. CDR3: CASSQLPQGKGGAEAFF. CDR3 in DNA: TGTGCCAGCAGTCAACTCCCCCAGGGGAAGGGGGGGGCTGAAGCTTTCTTT.

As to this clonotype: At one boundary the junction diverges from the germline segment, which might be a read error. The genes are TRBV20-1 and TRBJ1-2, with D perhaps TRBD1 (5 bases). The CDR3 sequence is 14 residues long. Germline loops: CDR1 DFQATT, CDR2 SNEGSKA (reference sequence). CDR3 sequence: CSARDDSNKDDYAF. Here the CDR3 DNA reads TGCAGTGCTAGAGATGACAGTAACAAGGATGACTACGCCTTC.

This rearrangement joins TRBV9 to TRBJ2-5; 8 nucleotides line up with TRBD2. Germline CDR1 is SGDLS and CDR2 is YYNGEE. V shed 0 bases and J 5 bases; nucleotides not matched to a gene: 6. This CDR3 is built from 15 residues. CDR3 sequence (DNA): TGTGCCAGCAGCGTAGGGGGGACTAGGGATGAGACCCAGTACTTC. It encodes CASSVGGTRDETQYF.

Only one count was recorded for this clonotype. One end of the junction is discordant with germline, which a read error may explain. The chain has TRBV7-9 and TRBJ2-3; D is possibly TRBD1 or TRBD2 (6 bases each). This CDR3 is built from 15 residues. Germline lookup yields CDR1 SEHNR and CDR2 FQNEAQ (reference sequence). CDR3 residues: CASIDLRTGADTQYF. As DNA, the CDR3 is TGTGCCAGCATAGATCTCCGGACGGGGGCAGACACGCAGTATTTT.

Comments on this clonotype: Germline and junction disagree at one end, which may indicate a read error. The CDR3 loop is CTSSYSIAQGTILF. In DNA, the CDR3 is TGTACCAGCAGTTACTCGATTGCGCAGGGCACTATTCTTTTT. The chain links TRBV6-2 or TRBV6-3 to TRBJ2-3; D possibly corresponds to TRBD1 (5 bases). The V gene's germline CDR1 is MNHEY and CDR2 SVGEGT. The CDR3 sequence is 14 residues long.

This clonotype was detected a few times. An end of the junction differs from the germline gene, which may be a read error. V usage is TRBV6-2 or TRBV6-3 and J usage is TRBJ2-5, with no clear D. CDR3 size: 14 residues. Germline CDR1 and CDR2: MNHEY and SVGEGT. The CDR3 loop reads CASNYGPAERTQYF. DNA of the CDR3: TGCGCCAGCAATTACGGCCCGGCCGAGCGAACCCAGTACTTC.

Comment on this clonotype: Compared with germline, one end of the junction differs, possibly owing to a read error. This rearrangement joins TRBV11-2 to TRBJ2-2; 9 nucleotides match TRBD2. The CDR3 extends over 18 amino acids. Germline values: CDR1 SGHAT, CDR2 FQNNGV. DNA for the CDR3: TGTGCCAGCAGCTCACTCCGAGCGGGAGGCCCGAATACCGGGGAGCTGTTGTTT. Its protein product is CASSSLRAGGPNTGELLF.

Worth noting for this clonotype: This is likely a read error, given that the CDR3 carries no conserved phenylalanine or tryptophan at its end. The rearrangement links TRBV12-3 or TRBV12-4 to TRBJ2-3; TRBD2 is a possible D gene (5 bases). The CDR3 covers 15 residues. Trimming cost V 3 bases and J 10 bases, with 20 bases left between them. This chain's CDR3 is CASSFPPPSTAAQYL. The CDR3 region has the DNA TGTGCCAGCAGTTTTCCCCCTCCTAGCACAGCTGCGCAGTATTTA.

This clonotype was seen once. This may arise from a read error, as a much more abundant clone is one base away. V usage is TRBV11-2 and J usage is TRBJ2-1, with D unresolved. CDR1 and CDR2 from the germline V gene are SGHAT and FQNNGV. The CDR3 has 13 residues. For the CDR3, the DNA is TGTGGCAGCATCTTAGGCTCCTACAATGAGCAGTTCTTC. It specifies CGSILGSYNEQFF.

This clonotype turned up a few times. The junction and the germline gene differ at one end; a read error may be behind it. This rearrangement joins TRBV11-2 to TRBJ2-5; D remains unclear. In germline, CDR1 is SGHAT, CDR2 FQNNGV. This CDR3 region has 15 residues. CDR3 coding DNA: TGTGCCAGCAGCTTTTTGACAACAGCCACTGAGACCCTGTACTTC. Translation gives CASSFLTTATETLYF.

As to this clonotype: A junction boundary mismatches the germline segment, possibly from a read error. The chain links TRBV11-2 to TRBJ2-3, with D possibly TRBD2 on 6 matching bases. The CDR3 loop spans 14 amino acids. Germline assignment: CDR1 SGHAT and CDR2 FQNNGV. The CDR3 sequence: CASSLGLPTDMQYF. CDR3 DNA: TGTGCTAGCAGCCTGGGACTGCCCACAGATATGCAGTATTTT. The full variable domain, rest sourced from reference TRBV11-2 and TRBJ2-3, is EAGVAQSPRYKIIEKRQSVAFWCNPISGHATLYWYQQILGQGPKLLIQFQNNGVVDDSQLPKDRFSAERLKGVDSTLKIQPAKLEDSAVYLCASSLGLPTDMQYFGPGTRLTVL.

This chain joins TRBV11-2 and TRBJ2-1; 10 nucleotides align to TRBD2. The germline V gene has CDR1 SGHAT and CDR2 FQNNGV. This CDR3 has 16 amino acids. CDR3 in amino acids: CVNSSRLAGDFNEQFF. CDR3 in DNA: TGTGTCAACAGCTCTCGGCTAGCGGGAGATTTCAATGAGCAGTTCTTC.

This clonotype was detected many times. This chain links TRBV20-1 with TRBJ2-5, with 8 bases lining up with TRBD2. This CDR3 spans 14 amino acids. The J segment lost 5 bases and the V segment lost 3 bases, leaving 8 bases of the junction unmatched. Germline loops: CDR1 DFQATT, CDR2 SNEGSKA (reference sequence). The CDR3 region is CSASAASGLETQYF. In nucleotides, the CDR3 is TGCAGTGCTAGTGCGGCTAGCGGGTTGGAGACCCAGTACTTC.

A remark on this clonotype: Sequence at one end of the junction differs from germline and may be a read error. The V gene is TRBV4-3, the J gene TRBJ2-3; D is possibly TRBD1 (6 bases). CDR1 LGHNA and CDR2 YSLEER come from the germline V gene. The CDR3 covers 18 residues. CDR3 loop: CARSHDAGTPILTDTQYF. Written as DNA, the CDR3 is TGCGCCAGGAGCCATGATGCAGGGACACCTATACTCACAGATACACAGTATTTT.

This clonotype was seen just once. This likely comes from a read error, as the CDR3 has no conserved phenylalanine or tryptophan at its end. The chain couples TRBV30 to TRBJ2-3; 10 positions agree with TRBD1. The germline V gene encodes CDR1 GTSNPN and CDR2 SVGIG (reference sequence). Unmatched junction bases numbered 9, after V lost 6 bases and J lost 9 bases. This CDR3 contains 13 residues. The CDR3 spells CACLDRGRYTQYL. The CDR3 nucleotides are TGTGCCTGTCTCGACAGGGGGCGTTACACGCAGTATCTT.

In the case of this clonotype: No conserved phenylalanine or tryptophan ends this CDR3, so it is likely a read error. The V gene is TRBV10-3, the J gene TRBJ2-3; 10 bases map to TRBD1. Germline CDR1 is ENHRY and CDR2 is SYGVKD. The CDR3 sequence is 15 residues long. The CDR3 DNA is TGTGCAATCAGTGAACCCGGGACAGGGGCCGATATGCAGTATTGT. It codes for CAISEPGTGADMQYC.

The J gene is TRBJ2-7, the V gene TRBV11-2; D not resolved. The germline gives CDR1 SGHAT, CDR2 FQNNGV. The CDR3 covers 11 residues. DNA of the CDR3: TGTGTCAGCAGTCCAGCCAGTGAGCAATACGTC. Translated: CVSSPASEQYV.

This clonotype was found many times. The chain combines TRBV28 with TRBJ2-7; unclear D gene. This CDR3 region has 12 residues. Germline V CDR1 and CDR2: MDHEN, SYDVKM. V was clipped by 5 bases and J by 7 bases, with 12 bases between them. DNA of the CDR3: TGTGCCAGCAGTCTCGGATTGGGGGAGCAGTACTTC. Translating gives CASSLGLGEQYF.

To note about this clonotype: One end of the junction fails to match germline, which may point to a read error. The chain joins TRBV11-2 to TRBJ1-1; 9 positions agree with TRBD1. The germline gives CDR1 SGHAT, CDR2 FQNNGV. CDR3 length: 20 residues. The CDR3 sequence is CASSARDRVRKMWSNTEAFF. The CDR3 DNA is TGTGCCAGCAGCGCTCGGGACAGGGTGCGCAAGATGTGGAGTAACACTGAAGCTTTCTTC.

This CDR3 is CVRSGPGTGNNEQFF. The CDR3 region has the DNA TGTGTCAGAAGCGGACCAGGGACAGGGAACAATGAGCAGTTCTTC. The chain employs TRBV11-1 and TRBJ2-1, with 9 bases lining up with TRBD1. CDR3 length equals 15 residues. Germline lookup yields CDR1 SGHAT and CDR2 FQDESV (reference sequence).

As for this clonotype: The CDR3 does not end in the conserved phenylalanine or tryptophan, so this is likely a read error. Here the CDR3 DNA reads TGCGCCAGCCGCCTGGGGAGCTACAATGAGCAGTTCTTA. Residues: CASRLGSYNEQFL. The V and J genes are TRBV5-4 and TRBJ2-1; D perhaps matches TRBD2 (5 bases). This CDR3 is built from 13 residues. CDR1 is SGHNT, CDR2 YYREEE, per germline (reference sequence).

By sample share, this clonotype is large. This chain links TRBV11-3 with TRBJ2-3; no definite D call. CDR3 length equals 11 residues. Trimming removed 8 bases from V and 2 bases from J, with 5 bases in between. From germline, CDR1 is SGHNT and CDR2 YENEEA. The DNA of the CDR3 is TGTGCCAGCCGCTACACAGATACGCAGTATTTT. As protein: CASRYTDTQYF.

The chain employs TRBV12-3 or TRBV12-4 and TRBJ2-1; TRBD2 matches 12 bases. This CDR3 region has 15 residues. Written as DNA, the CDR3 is TGTGTCAGAAGCCTGTCCGGGACTAGCGGGCTTGAGCAGTTCTTC. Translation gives CVRSLSGTSGLEQFF.

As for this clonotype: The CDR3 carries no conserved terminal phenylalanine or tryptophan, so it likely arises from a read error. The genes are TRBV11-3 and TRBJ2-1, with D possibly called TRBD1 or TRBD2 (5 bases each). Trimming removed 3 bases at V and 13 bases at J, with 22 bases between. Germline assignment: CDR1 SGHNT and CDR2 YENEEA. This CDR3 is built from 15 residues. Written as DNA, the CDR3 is TGTGCCAGCAGCTTCGGGGCCCGCTCCTACAATGCACAGTTCTTA. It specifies CASSFGARSYNAQFL.

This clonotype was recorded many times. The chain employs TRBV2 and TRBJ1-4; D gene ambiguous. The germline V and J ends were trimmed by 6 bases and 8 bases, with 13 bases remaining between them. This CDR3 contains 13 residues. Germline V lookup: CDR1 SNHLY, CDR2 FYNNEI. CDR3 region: CASRPLGDEKLFF. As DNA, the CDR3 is TGTGCCAGCAGACCCCTGGGAGACGAAAAACTGTTTTTT.

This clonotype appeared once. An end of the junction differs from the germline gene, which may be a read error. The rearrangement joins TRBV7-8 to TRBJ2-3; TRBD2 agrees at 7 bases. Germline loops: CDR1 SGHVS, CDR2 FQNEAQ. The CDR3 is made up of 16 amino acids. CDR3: CVSSLGVGGPGGTQYF. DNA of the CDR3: TGTGTCAGCAGCTTAGGAGTGGGAGGGCCTGGTGGTACGCAGTATTTT.